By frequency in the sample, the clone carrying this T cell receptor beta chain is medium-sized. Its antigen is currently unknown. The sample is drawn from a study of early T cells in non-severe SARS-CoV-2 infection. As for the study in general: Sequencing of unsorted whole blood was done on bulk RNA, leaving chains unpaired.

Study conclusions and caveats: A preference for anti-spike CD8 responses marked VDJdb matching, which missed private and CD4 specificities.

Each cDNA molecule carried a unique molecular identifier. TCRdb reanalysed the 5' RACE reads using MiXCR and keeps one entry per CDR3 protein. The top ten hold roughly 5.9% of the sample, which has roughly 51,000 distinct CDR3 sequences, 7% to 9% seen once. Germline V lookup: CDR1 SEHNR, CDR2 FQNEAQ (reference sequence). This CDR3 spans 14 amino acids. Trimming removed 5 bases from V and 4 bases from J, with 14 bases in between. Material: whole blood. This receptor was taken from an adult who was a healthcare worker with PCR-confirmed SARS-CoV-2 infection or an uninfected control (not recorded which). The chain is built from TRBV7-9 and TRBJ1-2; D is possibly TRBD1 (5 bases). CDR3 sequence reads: CASSQIGGGYGYTF. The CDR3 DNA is TGTGCCAGCAGCCAAATTGGGGGTGGCTATGGCTACACCTTC.